A single sample gave rise to the 16 T cell receptor beta chains below, sequenced in a study of blood T cell repertoires in COVID-19. Profiling relied on immunoSEQ multiplex PCR, and the TCRdb table lists in-frame clones only, not all of them. The sample lists tens of thousands of clones, more than 90% seen once, with 10% to 15% in the top ten. The sample was peripheral blood. The receptors shown here come from a human donor in a cohort sampled during active COVID-19.

This clone was observed once. The chain uses TRBV18 and TRBJ2-2; 9 nucleotides match TRBD1. Germline V gene lookup returns CDR1 KGHSH and CDR2 LQKENI. The junction had 6 bases not matched to a gene; V was cut back by 5 bases and J by 2 bases. The CDR3 runs to 16 residues. The CDR3 loop reads CASSSGTGLNTGELFF. The CDR3 bases are TGTGCCAGCTCATCGGGGACAGGGTTAAACACCGGGGAGCTGTTTTTT.

The gene calls are TRBV7-9 and TRBJ1-1, with D perhaps TRBD1 (6 bases). V lost 5 bases and J 0 bases, leaving 10 bases between the germline ends. This CDR3 spans 14 amino acids. CDR1 SEHNR and CDR2 FQNEAQ come from the germline V gene (reference sequence). This chain's CDR3 is CASSHTGLNTEAFF. CDR3 in DNA: TGTGCCAGCAGCCACACAGGGTTGAACACTGAAGCTTTCTTT.

The CDR3 DNA reads as TGCGCCAGCAGCCAAGAAACCGGGACTAGCGGGGTCGGGGAGCTGTTTTTT. Protein product: CASSQETGTSGVGELFF. The genes are TRBV4-1 and TRBJ2-2; 13 bases are shared with TRBD2. The germline gives CDR1 MGHRA, CDR2 YSYEKL. This CDR3 has 17 residues. V was clipped by 0 bases and J by 7 bases; unmatched bases: 5.

CDR3 in amino acids: CASRRDRALSYEQYF. The CDR3 DNA follows: TGTGCCAGCAGAAGGGACAGGGCCCTTTCCTACGAGCAGTACTTC. The V gene is TRBV21-1, the J gene TRBJ2-7; the listed D gene, TRBD1, was not tested against the DNA. TRBV21-1 has pseudogene status. CDR3 length: 15 residues.

A note on this clone: One end of the junction fails to match germline, which may point to a read error. The rearrangement joins TRBV7-3 to TRBJ2-2, with 12 bases identical to TRBD1. The CDR3 is 16 amino acids. CDR1 is SGHTA and CDR2 is FQGTGA in the germline V gene. The CDR3 spells CASSSGQGAKTGELFF. CDR3 sequence (DNA): TGTGCCAGCAGCTCGGGACAGGGGGCGAAAACCGGGGAGCTGTTTTTT.

This chain connects TRBV5-1 to TRBJ2-5, with 7 bases lining up with TRBD1. The CDR3 sequence is 15 residues long. Per germline, CDR1 SGHRS and CDR2 YFSETQ. Trimming cost V 6 bases and J 4 bases; bases outside gene matches: 12. Written as DNA, the CDR3 is TGCGCCAGCAAAGACATAGACAGGGTCGGAGAGACCCAGTACTTC. Residues: CASKDIDRVGETQYF.

This sequence joins TRBV15 and TRBJ2-7; the D is unclear. V lost 1 base, J lost 0 bases, and 7 bases lay in between. The CDR3 sequence is 14 residues long. Germline CDR1 and CDR2: LNHNV and YYDKDF (reference sequence). Written as DNA, the CDR3 is TGTGCCACCAGCAGAGGTTCTAACTCCTACGAGCAGTACTTC. Its translation is CATSRGSNSYEQYF.

This chain uses TRBV7-9 with TRBJ1-1; TRBD1 matches at 8 bases. CDR1 SEHNR and CDR2 FQNEAQ come from the germline V gene (reference sequence). CDR3 length equals 14 residues. V was clipped by 3 bases and J by 5 bases; unmatched bases: 5. DNA of the CDR3: TGTGCCAGCAGCTTGGACAGGGTTGTAACTGAAGCTTTCTTT. Protein product: CASSLDRVVTEAFF. The entire variable domain, with the rest obtained from reference TRBV7-9 and TRBJ1-1, is as follows: DTGVSQNPRHKITKRGQNVTFRCDPISEHNRLYWYRQTLGQGPEFLTYFQNEAQLEKSRLLSDRFSAERPKGSFSTLEIQRTEQGDSAMYLCASSLDRVVTEAFFGQGTRLTVV.

The V gene is TRBV6-6, the J gene TRBJ2-1; 8 nucleotides line up with TRBD1. The ends lost 4 bases at V and 2 bases at J; junction bases unmatched: 4. CDR3 size: 15 residues. Germline V lookup: CDR1 MNHNY, CDR2 SVGAGI (reference sequence). The CDR3: CASSSAQGAYNEQFF. CDR3 DNA sequence: TGTGCCAGCAGTTCAGCACAGGGGGCCTACAATGAGCAGTTCTTC.

The rearrangement links TRBV18 to TRBJ2-6; D remains unclear. CDR1 KGHSH and CDR2 LQKENI come from the germline V gene. The CDR3 is 15 amino acids. V lost 8 bases to trimming and J lost 4 bases, with 15 bases between them. Here the CDR3 reads CASAMYSPGANVLTF. CDR3 sequence (DNA): TGTGCCAGCGCTATGTACAGTCCCGGGGCCAACGTCCTGACTTTC. The variable domain in full, with the rest retrieved from reference TRBV18 and TRBJ2-6, is NAGVMQNPRHLVRRRGQEARLRCSPMKGHSHVYWYRQLPEEGLKFMVYLQKENIIDESGMPKERFSAEFPKEGPSILRIQQVVRGDSAAYFCASAMYSPGANVLTFGAGSRLTVL.

This clone was seen a single time. This chain links TRBV23-1 with TRBJ2-7; 9 bases match TRBD1. TRBV23-1 is annotated as an ORF whose role is uncertain. V lost 7 bases, J lost 3 bases, and 7 bases stayed unmatched. The CDR3 loop spans 14 amino acids. The DNA of the CDR3 is TGCGCCAGCAACACGGGACAGGGCCTCTACGAGCAGTACTTC. Amino acids: CASNTGQGLYEQYF.

The rearrangement joins TRBV30 to TRBJ2-3; D not certain. The CDR3 runs to 12 residues. Germline lookup yields CDR1 GTSNPN and CDR2 SVGIG (reference sequence). The V end lost 4 bases, the J end lost 2 bases, and 7 bases lay between the germline ends. This CDR3 is CAWTQYTDTQYF. The CDR3 DNA sequence: TGTGCCTGGACCCAGTACACAGATACGCAGTATTTT.

The chain combines TRBV6-5 with TRBJ2-4, with D maybe TRBD2 (5 bases). CDR1 MNHEY and CDR2 SVGAGI come from the germline V gene. The V and J ends lost 6 bases and 0 bases respectively, with 12 bases between them. This CDR3 is 15 amino acids long. The CDR3 region has the DNA TGTGCCAGCAGCCCGAGGGATTTAGCCAAAAACATTCAGTACTTC. This codes for CASSPRDLAKNIQYF.

The chain employs TRBV19 and TRBJ1-1; D is undetermined. The CDR3 loop spans 15 amino acids. Germline V gives CDR1 LNHDA, CDR2 SQIVND (reference sequence). V dropped 1 base and J dropped 0 bases, with 9 bases sitting between them. CDR3 in DNA: TGTGCCAGTAGTATAGCCGCAGTACTGAACACTGAAGCTTTCTTT. This translates into CASSIAAVLNTEAFF.

The chain joins TRBV30 to TRBJ1-2; unclear D gene. Germline V lookup: CDR1 GTSNPN, CDR2 SVGIG (reference sequence). The CDR3 extends over 11 amino acids. Trimming took 0 bases from V and 9 from J, leaving 8 bases between them. The CDR3 bases are TGTGCCTGGAGTGTACGGGAACGCTACACCTTC. Protein product: CAWSVRERYTF. The full variable domain, rest sourced from reference TRBV30 and TRBJ1-2, is SQTIHQWPATLVQPVGSPLSLECTVEGTSNPNLYWYRQAAGRGLQLLFYSVGIGQISSEVPQNLSASRPQDRQFILSSKKLLLSDSGFYLCAWSVRERYTFGSGTRLTVV.

This clone was seen just once. In nucleotides, the CDR3 is TGTGCCAGCAGCCCGCGGGACCCCTCCACAGATACGCAGTATTTT. Translating gives CASSPRDPSTDTQYF. The chain uses TRBV4-2 and TRBJ2-3; weak D call: TRBD2 (6 bases). The germline gives CDR1 LGHNA, CDR2 YNFKEQ. The CDR3 runs to 15 residues. Deletions cut 4 bases from V and 2 bases from J, with 13 bases between.